This is a list of T cell receptor beta chains from one sample in a study of blood T cell repertoires in COVID-19. TCRdb keeps only in-frame clones here, not all; method: immunoSEQ multiplex PCR. The sample shows tens of thousands of clones, about 80% of them seen only once. Sequencing was performed on peripheral blood. The source of these receptors is a man aged 45-60 years with active or convalescent COVID-19. Each CDR3 is given with its conserved first and last residue. D genes are given only for firm matches. Expanded clones are given a class, and other clones once, few, many or no size at all.

V: TRBV2; J: TRBJ2-7; size: -; D: TRBD1; CDR3: CASRRVAGQGFGEQYF; DNA: TGTGCCAGCCGGAGGGTCGCCGGACAGGGGTTTGGGGAGCAGTACTTC
V: TRBV19; J: TRBJ1-2; size: once; D: TRBD1; CDR3: CASSTVGTGTNYGYTF; DNA: TGTGCCAGTAGTACGGTGGGGACAGGGACTAACTATGGCTACACCTTC
V: TRBV5-1; J: TRBJ1-1; size: -; D: TRBD1; CDR3: CASSYRGLAFF; DNA: TGCGCCAGCAGCTACAGGGGGCTGGCTTTCTTT
V: TRBV7-2; J: TRBJ1-1; size: few; D: TRBD1; CDR3: CALAWYTGAVKAEAFF; DNA: TGTGCCCTAGCTTGGTACACAGGGGCAGTCAAGGCTGAAGCTTTCTTT
V: TRBV18; J: TRBJ1-1; size: few; D: -; CDR3: CASSPMRGQNTEAFF; DNA: TGTGCCAGCTCACCAATGAGGGGACAGAACACTGAAGCTTTCTTT
V: TRBV14; J: TRBJ2-5; size: -; D: -; CDR3: CASSQGPGFQETQYF; DNA: TGTGCCAGCAGCCAAGGGCCAGGGTTCCAAGAGACCCAGTACTTC
V: TRBV5-1; J: TRBJ2-2; size: -; D: -; CDR3: CASSPGITGELFF; DNA: TGCGCCAGCAGCCCAGGAATCACCGGGGAGCTGTTTTTT
V: TRBV7-2; J: TRBJ1-2; size: -; D: -; CDR3: CASSLETGIYGYTF; DNA: TGTGCCAGCAGCTTAGAGACGGGGATTTATGGCTACACCTTC
V: TRBV3-1/TRBV3-2; J: TRBJ2-5; size: -; D: -; CDR3: CASSQGNSGVETQYF; DNA: TGTGCCAGCAGCCAAGGAAACTCGGGGGTCGAGACCCAATACTTC
V: TRBV10-3; J: TRBJ2-1; size: -; D: -; CDR3: CAISESEAGARGEQFF; DNA: TGTGCCATCAGTGAGTCCGAAGCGGGCGCCCGAGGTGAGCAGTTCTTC